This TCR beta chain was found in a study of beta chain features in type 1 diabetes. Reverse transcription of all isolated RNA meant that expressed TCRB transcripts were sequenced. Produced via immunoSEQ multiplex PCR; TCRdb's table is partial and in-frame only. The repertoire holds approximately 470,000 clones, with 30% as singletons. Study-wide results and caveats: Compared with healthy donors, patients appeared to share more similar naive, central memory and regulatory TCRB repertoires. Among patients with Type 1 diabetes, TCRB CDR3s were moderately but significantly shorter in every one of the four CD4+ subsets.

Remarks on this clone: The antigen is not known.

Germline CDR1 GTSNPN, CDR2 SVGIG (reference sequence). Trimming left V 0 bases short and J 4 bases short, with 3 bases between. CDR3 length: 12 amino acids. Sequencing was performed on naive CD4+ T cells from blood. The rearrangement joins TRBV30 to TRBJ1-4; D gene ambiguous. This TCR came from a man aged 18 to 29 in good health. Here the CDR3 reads CAWSVLNEKLFF. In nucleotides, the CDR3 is TGTGCCTGGAGTGTACTTAATGAAAAACTGTTTTTT. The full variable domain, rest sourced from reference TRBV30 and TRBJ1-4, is SQTIHQWPATLVQPVGSPLSLECTVEGTSNPNLYWYRQAAGRGLQLLFYSVGIGQISSEVPQNLSASRPQDRQFILSSKKLLLSDSGFYLCAWSVLNEKLFFGSGTQLSVL.